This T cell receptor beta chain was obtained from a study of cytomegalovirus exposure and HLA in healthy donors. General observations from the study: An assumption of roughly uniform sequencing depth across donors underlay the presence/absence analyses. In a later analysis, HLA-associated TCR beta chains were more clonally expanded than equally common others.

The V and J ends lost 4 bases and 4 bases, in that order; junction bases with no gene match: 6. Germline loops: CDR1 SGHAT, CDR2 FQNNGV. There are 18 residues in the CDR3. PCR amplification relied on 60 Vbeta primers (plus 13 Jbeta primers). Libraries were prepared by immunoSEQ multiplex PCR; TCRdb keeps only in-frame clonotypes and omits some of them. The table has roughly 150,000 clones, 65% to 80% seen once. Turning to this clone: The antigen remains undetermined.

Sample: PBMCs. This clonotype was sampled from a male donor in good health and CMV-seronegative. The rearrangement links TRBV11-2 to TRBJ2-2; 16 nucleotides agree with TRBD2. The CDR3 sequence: CASSSGTSGGATTGELFF. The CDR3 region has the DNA TGTGCCAGCAGCTCCGGGACTAGCGGGGGGGCAACCACCGGGGAGCTGTTTTTT. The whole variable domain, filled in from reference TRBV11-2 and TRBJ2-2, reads EAGVAQSPRYKIIEKRQSVAFWCNPISGHATLYWYQQILGQGPKLLIQFQNNGVVDDSQLPKDRFSAERLKGVDSTLKIQPAKLEDSAVYLCASSSGTSGGATTGELFFGEGSRLTVL.